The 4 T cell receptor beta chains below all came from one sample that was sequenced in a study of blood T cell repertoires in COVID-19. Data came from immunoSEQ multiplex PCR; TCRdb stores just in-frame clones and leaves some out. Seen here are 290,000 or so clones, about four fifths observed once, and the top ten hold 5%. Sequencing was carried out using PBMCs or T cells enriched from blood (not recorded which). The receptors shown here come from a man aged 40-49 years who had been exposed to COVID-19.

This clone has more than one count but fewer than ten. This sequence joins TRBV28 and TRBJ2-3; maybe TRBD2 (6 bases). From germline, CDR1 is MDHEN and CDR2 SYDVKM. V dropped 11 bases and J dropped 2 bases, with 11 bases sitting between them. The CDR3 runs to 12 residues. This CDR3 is CAWGVATDTQYF. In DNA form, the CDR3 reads TGTGCCTGGGGGGTTGCCACAGATACGCAGTATTTT.

CDR3 loop: CASSEGQAYGYTF. Here the CDR3 DNA reads TGCGCCAGCAGCGAGGGACAGGCCTATGGCTACACCTTC. J is TRBJ1-2 and V is TRBV5-1; the match to TRBD1 covers 8 bases. J was trimmed by 4 bases and V by 4 bases; bases with no gene match: 3. The CDR3 is made up of 13 amino acids. CDR1 SGHRS and CDR2 YFSETQ come from the germline V gene.

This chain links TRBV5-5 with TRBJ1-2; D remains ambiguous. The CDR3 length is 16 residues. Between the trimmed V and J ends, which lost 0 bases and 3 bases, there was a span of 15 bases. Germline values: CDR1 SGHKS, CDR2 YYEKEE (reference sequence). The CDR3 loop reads CASSLASGVNYYGYTF. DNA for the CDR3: TGTGCCAGCAGCTTGGCGAGCGGAGTTAACTACTATGGCTACACCTTC.

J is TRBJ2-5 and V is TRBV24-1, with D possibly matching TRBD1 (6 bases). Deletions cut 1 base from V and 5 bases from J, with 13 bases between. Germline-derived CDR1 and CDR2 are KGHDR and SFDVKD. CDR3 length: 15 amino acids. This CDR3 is CATSDLGQGTETQYF. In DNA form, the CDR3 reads TGTGCCACCAGTGATTTAGGGCAGGGGACGGAGACCCAGTACTTC.